The 21 T cell receptor beta chains below come from one sample, sequenced in a study of Graves' ophthalmopathy and Graves' hyperthyroidism. Scientists amplified the TCR beta CDR3 regions from RNA transcripts. Scientists carried out first-round RT-PCR using HTBI primers and then a second-round multiplex PCR. Via MiXCR, TCRdb re-called the multiplex PCR reads, giving one row per CDR3 protein. This table has around 400,000 distinct CDR3 sequences, approximately 20% appearing once. Material for sequencing was peripheral blood. The receptors derive from a woman aged 18-29 years with Graves' ophthalmopathy.

This clonotype was observed many times. Written as DNA, the CDR3 is TGTGCCAGCAGCTTGGGGGGTGATTGGGTCTACACCTTC. Translated: CASSLGGDWVYTF. This chain connects TRBV28 to TRBJ1-2; possible D gene TRBD1, 5 bases. In germline, CDR1 is MDHEN, CDR2 SYDVKM. V gave up 6 bases and J gave up 10 bases, with 18 bases separating them. CDR3 length: 13 residues.

In its sample, this clonotype was seen many times. The chain uses TRBV28 and TRBJ1-3; D unresolved. CDR3 length equals 16 residues. CDR1 and CDR2 (germline): MDHEN, SYDVKM. V lost 1 base, J lost 0 bases, and 10 bases lay in between. CDR3: CASSLSRVNSGNTIYF. CDR3 coding DNA: TGTGCCAGCAGTTTATCTCGGGTAAACTCTGGAAACACCATATATTTT.

The chain carries TRBV10-3 and TRBJ2-7; D may be TRBD1 (7 bases). Deletions cut 5 bases from V and 1 base from J, with 18 bases between. The CDR3 runs to 16 residues. Germline V CDR1 and CDR2: ENHRY, SYGVKD. CDR3 sequence (DNA): TGTGCCATCAGTACTCAGGGGGGCGGGACTTCCTACGAGCAGTACTTC. Protein: CAISTQGGGTSYEQYF.

This clonotype occurred many times. The chain employs TRBV30 and TRBJ1-3; D is uncertain. The CDR3 has 12 amino acids. V was cut by 4 bases and J by 4 bases, with 8 bases left in between. Per the germline V gene, CDR1 is GTSNPN and CDR2 is SVGIG (reference sequence). This chain's CDR3 is CAWNPPGNTIYF. DNA of the CDR3: TGTGCCTGGAATCCCCCGGGAAACACCATATATTTT.

This clonotype was counted many times. This rearrangement joins TRBV12-3 or TRBV12-4 to TRBJ2-5; TRBD1 might be the D (5 bases). Trimming cost V 0 bases and J 5 bases, with 7 bases left between them. The CDR3 totals 13 residues. The DNA for the CDR3 is TGTGCCAGCAGTTTAGCGGCAGGGGAGACCCAGTACTTC. Translation gives CASSLAAGETQYF.

This clonotype was seen repeatedly, ten times or more. The CDR3, as DNA: TGTGCCAGCAGTGAGATCCCCACGACATCTGGAAACACCATATATTTT. Its translation is CASSEIPTTSGNTIYF. The V call is TRBV6-1, the J call TRBJ1-3; D gene uncertain. The CDR3 contains 16 residues. Germline V gene lookup returns CDR1 MNHNS and CDR2 SASEGT. V was shortened by 3 bases and J by 1 base, with 13 bases between the two germline ends.

This clonotype was seen many times. The chain combines TRBV6-2 or TRBV6-3 with TRBJ1-1; possible D gene TRBD1, 5 bases. Germline CDR1 is MNHEY and CDR2 is SVGEGT. This CDR3 is 14 amino acids long. V was pared by 2 bases and J by 0 bases, with 7 bases between. In nucleotides, the CDR3 is TGTGCCAGCAGTTACGTCAGGGTGAACACTGAAGCTTTCTTT. Its translation is CASSYVRVNTEAFF.

This clonotype was seen many times. The genes are TRBV19 and TRBJ2-7; perhaps D is TRBD1 or TRBD2 (5 bases each). The CDR3 length is 13 residues. Trimming took off 7 bases at V and 1 base at J, with 11 bases between the two ends. Germline assignment: CDR1 LNHDA and CDR2 SQIVND (reference sequence). The CDR3 protein is CASTGPKSYEQYF. CDR3 in DNA: TGTGCCAGTACGGGACCGAAGTCCTACGAGCAGTACTTC.

This clonotype was picked up many times. The rearrangement joins TRBV2 to TRBJ1-5; D ambiguous. V lost 5 bases to trimming and J lost 1 base, with 9 bases between them. This CDR3 is 14 amino acids long. The germline CDR1 and CDR2 sequences are SNHLY and FYNNEI. The CDR3 region is CASSPSGSNQPQHF. Written as DNA, the CDR3 is TGTGCCAGCAGTCCCTCAGGAAGCAATCAGCCCCAGCATTTT.

This clonotype was counted ten times or more. The J gene is TRBJ2-7, the V gene TRBV19; D uncertain. V was trimmed by 6 bases and J by 3 bases, leaving 21 bases between them. This CDR3 spans 16 amino acids. Germline assignment: CDR1 LNHDA and CDR2 SQIVND (reference sequence). CDR3 nucleotide sequence: TGTGCCAGTAGCGGCGACCAGCACGGCAGTCACTACGAGCAGTACTTC. Its protein product is CASSGDQHGSHYEQYF.

This clonotype was seen at least ten times. The CDR3 coding sequence is TGTGCCAGCAGTTTCACGGCGGGGGGGACCGACGAGCAGTACTTC. Translating gives CASSFTAGGTDEQYF. The gene calls are TRBV6-5 and TRBJ2-7, with 9 bases identical to TRBD2. With V trimmed by 4 bases and J by 5 bases, 9 bases remained unmatched. CDR3 length: 15 residues. CDR1 is MNHEY, CDR2 SVGAGI, per germline.

This clonotype was observed many times. The chain uses TRBV12-3 or TRBV12-4 and TRBJ2-7; D ambiguous. This CDR3 has 14 residues. V was trimmed by 5 bases and J by 0 bases, leaving 11 bases between them. The CDR3 region is CASSPTTISYEQYF. The CDR3 nucleotides are TGTGCCAGCAGTCCCACGACGATCTCCTACGAGCAGTACTTC.

This clonotype was detected many times. The chain has TRBV28 and TRBJ2-7; no clear D gene. The V and J ends lost 4 bases and 3 bases respectively, with 19 bases between them. Looked up from germline, CDR1 is MDHEN and CDR2 is SYDVKM. CDR3 length: 16 amino acids. CDR3 region: CASSSRFWPPHYEQYF. The CDR3 DNA sequence: TGTGCCAGCAGTTCCCGCTTTTGGCCTCCTCACTACGAGCAGTACTTC.

The rearrangement links TRBV5-1 to TRBJ2-7; tentative D call: TRBD2 (5 bases). Trimming removed 2 bases from V and 2 bases from J, with 8 bases in between. The CDR3 covers 13 residues. The germline V gene encodes CDR1 SGHRS and CDR2 YFSETQ. CDR3 region: CASSLAAAYEQYF. In nucleotides, the CDR3 is TGCGCCAGCAGCTTAGCGGCCGCCTACGAGCAGTACTTC.

This clonotype was counted many times. The chain combines TRBV12-3 or TRBV12-4 with TRBJ2-7; no clear D. V lost 3 bases, J lost 2 bases, and 11 bases lay in between. There are 14 residues in the CDR3. CDR3 sequence reads: CASSFTGSPYEQYF. The CDR3 coding sequence is TGTGCCAGCAGTTTTACGGGTAGCCCCTACGAGCAGTACTTC.

The sample holds many counts of this clonotype. The V call is TRBV19, the J call TRBJ1-5, with 7 bases matching TRBD1. The junction had 8 bases not matched to a gene; V was cut back by 8 bases and J by 1 base. Germline CDR1 is LNHDA and CDR2 is SQIVND (reference sequence). This CDR3 region has 15 residues. The CDR3 nucleotides are TGTGCCAGTGGACAGGACGGAATAAGCAATCAGCCCCAGCATTTT. This sequence encodes CASGQDGISNQPQHF.

The genes are TRBV12-3 or TRBV12-4 and TRBJ2-6; TRBD2 is a possible D gene (6 bases). The V gene lost 4 bases and the J gene lost 0 bases, with 16 bases spanning the gap. There are 18 residues in the CDR3. The CDR3: CASSYAPGGSSGANVLTF. In nucleotides, the CDR3 is TGTGCCAGCAGTTACGCACCTGGGGGGAGCTCTGGGGCCAACGTCCTGACTTTC.

The sample holds many counts of this clonotype. The chain links TRBV27 to TRBJ1-6; 7 positions match TRBD1. The V gene's germline CDR1 is MNHEY and CDR2 SMNVEV (reference sequence). This CDR3 contains 15 residues. The ends lost 2 bases at V and 7 bases at J; junction bases unmatched: 5. CDR3 protein: CASSLTGQLNSPLHF. The CDR3 bases are TGTGCCAGCAGTTTAACGGGACAGCTCAATTCACCCCTCCACTTT.

This clonotype showed up many times. This sequence joins TRBV6-5 and TRBJ2-2, with 9 positions matching TRBD1. The CDR3 has 15 residues. In germline, CDR1 is MNHEY, CDR2 SVGAGI. With V trimmed by 10 bases and J by 5 bases, 11 bases remained unmatched. The DNA of the CDR3 is TGTGCCACCAACCTCCGGGACAGGGAGACCGGGGAGCTGTTTTTT. Its protein product is CATNLRDRETGELFF.

This clonotype was detected ten times or more. The DNA for the CDR3 is TGTGCCAGCAGTTACGGTCAGGGTTCCCAGCCCCAGCATTTT. Encoded protein: CASSYGQGSQPQHF. The J gene is TRBJ1-5, the V gene TRBV6-5; maybe TRBD1 (5 bases). Germline V gene lookup returns CDR1 MNHEY and CDR2 SVGAGI. This CDR3 spans 14 amino acids. Trimming removed 2 bases at V and 7 bases at J, with 12 bases between.

In its sample, this clonotype was seen many times. V is TRBV7-9 and J is TRBJ2-7, with TRBD1 as a possible D gene (6 bases). The CDR3 consists of 15 residues. Trimming pared 8 bases from V and 0 bases from J, leaving 17 bases between. Germline-derived CDR1 and CDR2 are SEHNR and FQNEAQ (reference sequence). CDR3 protein: CASVPPTGSSYEQYF. CDR3 in DNA: TGTGCCAGCGTCCCCCCTACAGGGAGCTCCTACGAGCAGTACTTC.